This section outlines one T cell receptor (beta chain) sequence together with its context. The antigen is not known. With 4 bases removed from V and 3 bases from J, the gap between germline ends came to 19 bases. CDR3 size: 17 residues. Germline CDR1 reads KGHSH; CDR2 reads LQKENI. The method was immunoSEQ multiplex PCR; TCRdb's version includes in-frame clones alone and lacks a portion of them. There are 53,000 or so clones in the sample; around 78% occur only once, and 5.2% lies in the top ten. Time point denoted: week 5, during vaccination. Mutant IDH1 20-mer peptide, at 300 ug, made up each vaccine dose, with topical imiquimod. This sample was taken from a study of a mutant IDH1 vaccine in newly diagnosed glioma. Study context: At weeks 1, 3, 5, 7, 11, 15, 19 and 23, patients received a vaccination, eight in all. Radiotherapy, temozolomide, or both had been given previously, and both were given to most. Overall study results and limits: With respect to changes in top peripheral T cell clonotypes, pseudoprogression seemed unrelated.

The chain recombines TRBV18 with TRBJ1-5; D perhaps matches TRBD1 (6 bases). This sample comprised PBMCs, obtained from a glioma patient whose treatment included an IDH1 peptide vaccine. This clonotype was sampled from a man in his forties or fifties with glioma. CDR3 nucleotide sequence: TGTGCCAGCTCACTGTACGCAGGACAGCGGCCCAATCAGCCCCAGCATTTT. Translated, it gives CASSLYAGQRPNQPQHF.